The entry below gives a single T cell receptor beta chain sequence along with its context. Its matching antigen is unknown. The sample is drawn from a study of OX40 agonist ivuxolimab in advanced cancers. About the study: An anti-OX40 (CD134) antibody with agonistic activity, ivuxolimab, was administered to patients. Cancers in dose escalation were hepatocellular, melanoma, renal cell and head and neck.

Method: immunoSEQ multiplex PCR; TCRdb's copy keeps in-frame clones and lacks some. This table has roughly 51,000 clones, around 89% appearing once. Whole-study results and caveats: Antigen specificity was not determined for the expanded peripheral T cells.

This CDR3 has 15 amino acids. CDR1 and CDR2 (germline): LNHDA, SQIVND (reference sequence). The V segment lost 5 bases and the J segment 5 bases; nucleotides outside the gene matches: 9. The source was CD4+ or CD8+ T cells sorted from blood, collected in a trial of the OX40 agonist ivuxolimab. The clonotype originates from an adult with an advanced solid tumor such as melanoma, head and neck, liver or kidney cancer. The rearrangement joins TRBV19 to TRBJ2-5, with 9 bases aligning to TRBD1. CDR3: CASSATGTGRETQYF. The CDR3 DNA follows: TGTGCCAGTAGTGCAACCGGGACAGGGCGGGAGACCCAGTACTTC.